This T cell receptor (beta chain) is from a study of blood T cell repertoires in COVID-19. The overall study: Samples representing acute and convalescent COVID-19 were sourced from the United States, Italy and Spain.

This clone came up once. This study enrolled people aged 18 to 89 from 20 to 25 US geographic areas. Cohort assignment relied on participant-reported clinical history. Original methodology: Researchers report that nucleated cell counts were estimated from reference gene primer amplification. Clones were read by immunoSEQ multiplex PCR, and TCRdb kept only the in-frame ones, dropping some. The V and J calls and clone size were taken over from that table, and D and trimming were inferred from the DNA. The repertoire has under 300,000 clones, over 80% of them found once; the top ten carry 1.9%. This CDR3 is 14 amino acids long. In germline, CDR1 is SEHNR, CDR2 FQNEAQ (reference sequence). V was clipped by 1 base and J by 1 base, with 7 bases between them.

J is TRBJ1-1 and V is TRBV7-9; D remains unclear. Sequenced input: PBMCs or T cells enriched from blood (not recorded which). The receptor's source is a woman aged 18-29 years who had recovered from COVID-19. The DNA for the CDR3 is TGTGCCAGCAGCTTAGGAGCGTCGAACACTGAAGCTTTCTTT. Amino acids: CASSLGASNTEAFF.